Listed below are T cell receptor beta chains from one sample, sequenced in a study of OX40 agonist ivuxolimab in advanced cancers. Assay: immunoSEQ multiplex PCR; the TCRdb copy retains only in-frame clones and omits some. The sample includes tens of thousands of clones, roughly 80% of them seen just once. The source material was CD4+ or CD8+ T cells sorted from blood, sampled in a trial of the OX40 agonist ivuxolimab. The source is an adult with an advanced solid tumor such as melanoma, head and neck, liver or kidney cancer. Each CDR3 is given with its conserved first and last residue. A D gene is named only where the DNA matches it firmly. Clone size is stated in some rows and not others, as once, few, many or a class when expanded.

clone_size	v_call	j_call	d_call	cdr3_nt	cdr3_aa
-	TRBV18	TRBJ1-1	TRBD1	TGTGCCAGCTCCCCTCTCGGACAGGATCTTTTGAACACTGAAGCTTTCTTT	CASSPLGQDLLNTEAFF
-	TRBV5-6	TRBJ1-5	-	TGTGCCAGCAGCTTGATGCAGGGAGAAGGCGGGGAGCCCCAGCATTTT	CASSLMQGEGGEPQHF
-	TRBV28	TRBJ1-2	TRBD1	TGTGCCAGCAGTTCCCCGGGACAGGGGGATGGCTACACCTTC	CASSSPGQGDGYTF
-	TRBV7-3	TRBJ2-3	-	TGTGCCAGCTCTCGGGGCCACCCAGATACGCAGTATTTT	CASSRGHPDTQYF
once	TRBV5-6	TRBJ2-1	TRBD2	TGTGCCAGCAGCTTGCGGGGGGGCAATGAGCAGTTCTTC	CASSLRGGNEQFF
once	TRBV7-2	TRBJ1-5	-	TGTGCCAGCAGCCTCCGGGACGCTTATCAGCCCCAGCATTTT	CASSLRDAYQPQHF
few	TRBV4-3	TRBJ2-4	TRBD1	TGCGCCAGCAGCCCAGCAGTCGGGACAGGGTGGCCCAAAAACATTCAGTACTTC	CASSPAVGTGWPKNIQYF
once	TRBV5-8	TRBJ2-1	-	TGTGCCAGCACCCTAATTACAAGCTACAATGAGCAGTTCTTC	CASTLITSYNEQFF
once	TRBV5-1	TRBJ2-1	-	TGCGCCAGCAGCTTTGGCCTAAGCGCTACCTACAATGAGCAGTTCTTC	CASSFGLSATYNEQFF
-	TRBV7-2	TRBJ2-7	-	TGTGCCAGCAGCTTAGCGGGGAGGCGCCCCTCCTACGAGCAGTACTTC	CASSLAGRRPSYEQYF
-	TRBV19	TRBJ2-1	TRBD1	TGTGCCAGTAGCGGTCGGACAGGGGGTCATGAGCAGTTCTTC	CASSGRTGGHEQFF
-	TRBV19	TRBJ2-2	-	TGTGCCACCAGACGGGACACGAACACCGGGGAGCTGTTTTTT	CATRRDTNTGELFF
-	TRBV7-3	TRBJ2-7	-	TGTGCCAGCAGCACCTTAGGACACAGCTCCTACGAGCAGTACTTC	CASSTLGHSSYEQYF
-	TRBV29-1	TRBJ1-4	-	TGCAGCGCGGACAGCAATGAAAAACTGTTTTTT	CSADSNEKLFF
-	TRBV11-2	TRBJ2-7	TRBD2	TGTGCCAGCAGCTTAGAAGCGGGAGTATACGAGCAGTACTTC	CASSLEAGVYEQYF
-	TRBV9	TRBJ2-3	TRBD2	TGTGCCAGCAGCCCTCGACTAGCGGGAGTGGTAGATACGCAGTATTTT	CASSPRLAGVVDTQYF
-	TRBV4-2	TRBJ2-7	TRBD2	TGTGCCAGCAGCCAAGATCCTAGCGGTACCTACGAGCAGTACTTC	CASSQDPSGTYEQYF
-	TRBV9	TRBJ2-1	TRBD2	TGTGCCAGCAGCGTCGGGGGGGCATTTGAGCAGTTCTTC	CASSVGGAFEQFF
-	TRBV7-2	TRBJ1-1	-	TGTGCCAGCAGCTTAGATAACACTGAAGCTTTCTTT	CASSLDNTEAFF
-	TRBV13	TRBJ2-3	TRBD2	TGTGCCAGCAGTACCCTAGCGGTCACAGATACGCAGTATTTT	CASSTLAVTDTQYF
-	TRBV18	TRBJ1-6	-	TGTGCCAGCTCACCACACAGGGACTATAATTCACCCCTCCACTTT	CASSPHRDYNSPLHF
-	TRBV28	TRBJ2-3	TRBD2	TGTGCCAGCAGTGCTCCGCCGGGACTAGCGGGGGGCTGGGGTAGCACAGATACGCAGTATTTT	CASSAPPGLAGGWGSTDTQYF
-	TRBV30	TRBJ1-5	-	TGTGCCTGGAGTCCTGGGTTGATTCAGCCCCAGCATTTT	CAWSPGLIQPQHF
-	TRBV21-1	TRBJ2-1	-	TGTGCCAGCAGCCCAGTGAGCTTTGATGCTAGGGCCCAACATGAGCAGTTCTTC	CASSPVSFDARAQHEQFF
-	TRBV11-2	TRBJ2-3	-	TGTGCCAGCAGCCCCCTCCCCCGACGGATGAGCACAGATACGCAGTATTTT	CASSPLPRRMSTDTQYF
-	TRBV21-1	TRBJ2-1	-	TGTGCCAGCAACATTATGACTAGCGGAAGATTGGGCTCCTACAATGAGCAGTTCTTC	CASNIMTSGRLGSYNEQFF
-	TRBV6-5	TRBJ1-1	-	TGTGCCAGCAGTTACTGGGGGAACACTGAAGCTTTCTTT	CASSYWGNTEAFF
-	TRBV4-3	TRBJ2-2	TRBD2	TGCGCCAGCAGCCATAATAGCGGGACCAACACCGGGGAGCTGTTTTTT	CASSHNSGTNTGELFF
-	TRBV6-5	TRBJ1-5	-	TGTGCCAGCAGTTACAGTGGAAACGGCAATCAGCCCCAGCATTTT	CASSYSGNGNQPQHF
-	TRBV30	TRBJ1-2	-	TGTGCCTGGAGTGTATTCGGTGGCTACACCTTC	CAWSVFGGYTF
-	TRBV5-1	TRBJ2-7	TRBD2	TGCGCCAGCAGCTTGACTAGCGGGAGTAGCTACGAGCAGTACTTC	CASSLTSGSSYEQYF
-	TRBV5-1	TRBJ2-7	TRBD1	TGCGCCAGCAGCTTCCAGACAGGGTTAAACGAGCAGTACTTC	CASSFQTGLNEQYF
once	TRBV5-1	TRBJ1-3	-	TGCGCCAGCAGCTTGGACGCCTCTGCTGGAAACACCATATATTTT	CASSLDASAGNTIYF
-	TRBV10-1	TRBJ1-2	-	TGCGCCAGCAGTGAGTCGGGCAGCGGAGGCTACACCTTC	CASSESGSGGYTF
-	TRBV5-5	TRBJ1-2	TRBD1	TGTGCCAGCAGCACAGGGGGTTATTCGGATGGCTACACCTTC	CASSTGGYSDGYTF
once	TRBV6-5	TRBJ1-1	-	TGTGCCAGCAGTTATGGCTACGAATCGAACACTGAAGCTTTCTTT	CASSYGYESNTEAFF
-	TRBV6-4	TRBJ1-2	-	TGTGCCAGCAGATCCCTGGTGGATAACTATGGCTACACCTTC	CASRSLVDNYGYTF
few	TRBV11-2	TRBJ1-2	-	TGTGCCAGCAACCTAGCCAGCGACTCTTATGGCTACACCTTC	CASNLASDSYGYTF
-	TRBV4-1	TRBJ2-3	-	TGCGCCAGCAGCCAGAGGGGTGGGGGCACAGATACGCAGTATTTT	CASSQRGGGTDTQYF
-	TRBV5-6	TRBJ1-5	-	TGTGCCAGCAGCTTGGGGAGGGGTCAGCCCCAGCATTTT	CASSLGRGQPQHF
few	TRBV19	TRBJ2-2	-	TGTGCCAGGCCCCAGGCCCTAAACACCGGGGAGCTGTTTTTT	CARPQALNTGELFF
few	TRBV2	TRBJ2-1	-	TGTGCCAGCAGCCTTTACAATGAGCAGTTCTTC	CASSLYNEQFF
few	TRBV6-6	TRBJ2-7	-	TGTGCCAGCAGTCCTCGACAGGTCAAATACGAGCAGTACTTC	CASSPRQVKYEQYF
-	TRBV5-1	TRBJ2-1	-	TGCGCCAGCAGCAGTACCCCGTCATACAATGAGCAGTTCTTC	CASSSTPSYNEQFF
-	TRBV9	TRBJ2-7	-	TGTGCCAGCAGCCCACACGAACACGAGCAGTACTTC	CASSPHEHEQYF
once	TRBV6-1	TRBJ2-1	-	TGTGCCAGCAGCCCGTATGGGGGCAGGGAGCAGTTCTTC	CASSPYGGREQFF
once	TRBV29-1	TRBJ2-7	TRBD1	TGCAGCGTCCTGGGACAGGGGGATTTCGACGAGCAGTACTTC	CSVLGQGDFDEQYF
-	TRBV19	TRBJ2-1	TRBD2	TGTGCCAGTAGTAGGAGCTTTAGCGGGGGGGCCTTGGATGAGCAGTTCTTC	CASSRSFSGGALDEQFF
-	TRBV7-2	TRBJ1-3	TRBD1	TGTGCCAGCAGCTCAGGGGGATCGAGAAACACCATATATTTT	CASSSGGSRNTIYF
-	TRBV11-1	TRBJ2-1	-	TGTGCCAGCAGCTTTGGGCGGAACAATGAGCAGTTCTTC	CASSFGRNNEQFF
-	TRBV7-2	TRBJ2-3	-	TGTGCCAGCAGCTTAGTGGTAAGAAGGACAGATACGCAGTATTTT	CASSLVVRRTDTQYF
-	TRBV2	TRBJ1-1	-	TGTGCCAGCAGTGTCAGGGTTCTTGAAGCTTTCTTT	CASSVRVLEAFF
-	TRBV15	TRBJ2-1	TRBD1	TGTGCCACCAGCAGAGCCTTAGGACAGGGCGACAATGAGCAGTTCTTC	CATSRALGQGDNEQFF
-	TRBV7-2	TRBJ1-5	TRBD1	TGTGCCAGCAGCTGGGATCAGGGGGCAAATCAGCCCCAGCATTTT	CASSWDQGANQPQHF
-	TRBV6-5	TRBJ1-1	-	TGTGCCAGCAGTTACACATGGGGTAGTTCTACTGAAGCTTTCTTT	CASSYTWGSSTEAFF
-	TRBV5-1	TRBJ1-4	-	TGCGCCAGCAGCTTGGGAGGGGAAGGAGAAAAACTGTTTTTT	CASSLGGEGEKLFF
-	TRBV30	TRBJ1-6	-	TGTGCCTGGAGAGGTATGGGACAAGCTGGTTCACCCCTCCACTTT	CAWRGMGQAGSPLHF
-	TRBV6-6	TRBJ1-1	-	TGTGCCAGCACCACAACCACTCGCCCCAGCACTGAAGCTTTCTTT	CASTTTTRPSTEAFF
-	TRBV11-2	TRBJ2-2	-	TGTGCCAGCAGCCCCGAGCGCGCCGGGGAGCTGTTTTTT	CASSPERAGELFF